Included here is one T cell receptor beta chain sequence, with context. This sample is drawn from a study of blood T cell repertoires in COVID-19. Study at large: Samples taken during acute and convalescent COVID-19 were collected in the United States, Italy and Spain.

Sequencing used immunoSEQ multiplex PCR; TCRdb keeps in-frame clones, though not all of them. The sample yields some 120,000 clones, approximately 84% seen once. The CDR3 is 15 amino acids. Germline trimming cut 10 bases from V and 3 bases from J; bases unmatched to any gene: 11. CDR1 and CDR2 (germline): LNHDA, SQIVND (reference sequence). The chain has TRBV19 and TRBJ2-2, with 7 bases matching TRBD2. Sequences were obtained from peripheral blood. This receptor was identified in a man between 65 and 85 years old with active or convalescent COVID-19. CDR3 loop: CAIKRGGADTGELFF. CDR3 DNA sequence: TGTGCCATTAAGAGGGGAGGGGCTGACACCGGGGAGCTGTTTTTT.